This entry lists 17 T cell receptor beta chains sequenced from one sample in a study of blood T cells in healthy people across ages. Combining a sample-barcoded 5' primer with a J-beta primer mix, a second PCR ran for roughly 7 to 12 cycles. TCRdb re-called the 5' RACE reads with MiXCR, one entry per CDR3 protein. The sample consists of 780,000 or so distinct CDR3 sequences, approximately 60% of them appearing once. The material sequenced was blood. These receptors originate from a middle-aged man in good health.

Concerning this clonotype itself: The junction and the germline gene differ at one end; a read error may be behind it. The chain carries TRBV4-3 and TRBJ2-5, with 7 bases matching TRBD2. The last part of the DNA fits TRBJ2-7 better; the J call may be wrong. The CDR3 totals 15 residues. The germline V gene has CDR1 LGHNA and CDR2 YSLEER. The CDR3 region is CASSQGSGGIYEQYF. CDR3 nucleotide sequence: TGCGCCAGTAGCCAAGGCTCGGGGGGTATCTACGAGCAGTACTTC.

Comment on this clonotype: One junction end does not reproduce the germline sequence, and a read error may be involved. The genes are TRBV4-3 and TRBJ2-3, with a weak D call TRBD1 (5 bases). Germline V gene sequence: CDR1 LGHNA, CDR2 YSLEER. CDR3 size: 13 residues. This CDR3 reads CASSHTGTDTRYF. The CDR3 nucleotides read TGCGCCAGCAGCCACACAGGCACAGATACGCGGTATTTT.

This chain joins TRBV15 and TRBJ2-5, with 7 bases identical to TRBD1. The length of the CDR3 is 14 residues. The junction had 5 bases not matched to a gene; V was cut back by 7 bases and J by 0 bases. The germline gives CDR1 LNHNV, CDR2 YYDKDF (reference sequence). The CDR3 DNA follows: TGTGCCACCACCAGGGGGAAAAACCAAGAGACCCAGTACTTC. It is translated as CATTRGKNQETQYF.

The CDR3 sequence: CASSQERGQETQYF. The CDR3 coding sequence is TGCGCCAGCAGCCAAGAACGGGGCCAAGAGACCCAGTACTTC. The rearrangement links TRBV4-1 to TRBJ2-5; D might be TRBD2 (5 bases). V shed 0 bases and J shed 1 base, with 6 bases lying between them. Germline CDR1 and CDR2: MGHRA and YSYEKL. The CDR3 loop spans 14 amino acids.

This clonotype was picked up a small number of times. This chain joins TRBV12-3 or TRBV12-4 and TRBJ2-7, with D perhaps matching TRBD1 or TRBD2 (6 bases each). V lost 7 bases and J lost 6, with 25 bases in between. The CDR3 is 16 amino acids. This CDR3 is CASKKDASGGLGEQYF. The CDR3 DNA reads TGTGCCAGCAAAAAGGACGCAAGTGGGGGGCTCGGCGAGCAGTACTTC.

The chain employs TRBV25-1 and TRBJ2-1; D possibly matches TRBD1 or TRBD2 (5 bases each). This CDR3 has 14 amino acids. Germline V gene lookup returns CDR1 MGHDK and CDR2 SYGVNS. V was clipped by 1 base and J by 4 bases, with 8 bases between them. In DNA form, the CDR3 reads TGTGCCAGCAGTGAATTGGGGGTATACAATGAGCAGTTCTTC. Translating it yields CASSELGVYNEQFF.

There are a few counts of this clonotype. The rearrangement uses TRBV7-3 and TRBJ2-1; a weak D match, TRBD2 (7 bases). Germline-derived CDR1 and CDR2 are SGHTA and FQGTGA. Deletions cut 2 bases from V and 0 bases from J, with 11 bases between. The CDR3 is 16 residues long. The CDR3 reads CASSLAGADSYNEQFF. CDR3 DNA: TGTGCCAGCAGCTTAGCGGGGGCTGACTCCTACAATGAGCAGTTCTTC.

CDR3 protein: CASSGDRTSNQPQHF. CDR3 sequence (DNA): TGTGCCAGCAGTGGGGACAGAACTAGCAATCAGCCCCAGCATTTT. V and J are TRBV6-6 and TRBJ1-5; TRBD1 agrees at 7 bases. Trimming cost V 5 bases and J 0 bases; bases outside gene matches: 4. Per germline, CDR1 MNHNY and CDR2 SVGAGI (reference sequence). The CDR3 length is 15 residues.

CDR3 in amino acids: CASSRPTGGVYGYTF. For the CDR3, the DNA is TGTGCCAGCAGCCGACCTACAGGAGGCGTCTATGGCTACACCTTC. The rearrangement uses TRBV5-5 and TRBJ1-2, with TRBD1 as a possible D gene (5 bases). The germline gives CDR1 SGHKS, CDR2 YYEKEE (reference sequence). The CDR3 has 15 residues. V lost 4 bases and J lost 4, with 17 bases in between.

The rearrangement uses TRBV28 and TRBJ2-1, with D tentatively TRBD1 or TRBD2 (5 bases each). CDR3 length: 15 residues. Looked up from germline, CDR1 is MDHEN and CDR2 is SYDVKM. V lost 7 bases and J lost 10, with 23 bases in between. The CDR3 reads CASTNGANAGTEQFF. CDR3 DNA: TGTGCCAGCACAAATGGGGCAAACGCCGGGACCGAGCAGTTCTTC.

The V call is TRBV28, the J call TRBJ2-2; 10 bases match TRBD2. The CDR3 is 16 amino acids. The junction had 7 bases not matched to a gene; V was cut back by 5 bases and J by 4 bases. Germline V gives CDR1 MDHEN, CDR2 SYDVKM. The CDR3, as DNA: TGTGCCAGCAGTAGACCGGGACTAGCGCCCACCGGGGAGCTGTTTTTT. Its protein is CASSRPGLAPTGELFF.

The chain couples TRBV27 to TRBJ2-7; TRBD1 matches 9 bases. The germline gives CDR1 MNHEY, CDR2 SMNVEV (reference sequence). The CDR3 has 15 amino acids. V gave up 3 bases and J gave up 1 base; unmatched junction bases: 4. In nucleotides, the CDR3 is TGTGCCAGCAGTTTCGAAGGACAGGGGTCCTACGAGCAGTACTTC. This sequence encodes CASSFEGQGSYEQYF.

The V gene is TRBV14, the J gene TRBJ1-4, with D unclear. Germline lookup yields CDR1 SGHDN and CDR2 FVKESK. This CDR3 comprises 12 residues. V dropped 3 bases and J dropped 7 bases, with 6 bases sitting between them. The CDR3 loop is CASSHPGEKLFF. The CDR3 bases are TGTGCCAGCAGCCATCCGGGTGAAAAACTGTTTTTT. Complete variable domain (other parts from reference TRBV14 and TRBJ1-4): EAGVTQFPSHSVIEKGQTVTLRCDPISGHDNLYWYRRVMGKEIKFLLHFVKESKQDESGMPNNRFLAERTGGTYSTLKVQPAELEDSGVYFCASSHPGEKLFFGSGTQLSVL.

This clonotype appeared once. CDR3 nucleotide sequence: TGTGCCAGCTCGGGGGTTTCGAGCAATCAGCCCCAGCATTTT. Protein product: CASSGVSSNQPQHF. This sequence joins TRBV9 and TRBJ1-5; D is possibly TRBD1 (5 bases). Germline-derived CDR1 and CDR2 are SGDLS and YYNGEE. V lost 7 bases and J 1 base, leaving 12 bases between the germline ends. The CDR3 spans 14 residues.

This clonotype was recorded once. V gene TRBV10-3 combines with J gene TRBJ2-3, with a weak D call TRBD2 (5 bases). Between the trimmed V and J ends, which lost 2 bases and 6 bases, there was a span of 18 bases. Germline CDR1 reads ENHRY; CDR2 reads SYGVKD. The length of the CDR3 is 16 residues. The CDR3 bases are TGTGCCATCAGTGAGGGGCGAGCCCGGGGTATGGATACGCAGTATTTT. Its protein is CAISEGRARGMDTQYF.

The V call is TRBV6-1, the J call TRBJ2-5; no definite D call. The CDR3 runs to 11 residues. Trimming took off 7 bases at V and 4 bases at J, with 7 bases between the two ends. The germline CDR1 and CDR2 sequences are MNHNS and SASEGT. The CDR3 is CASTLTETQYF. As DNA, the CDR3 is TGTGCCAGCACCCTGACAGAGACCCAGTACTTC.

This chain joins TRBV6-6 and TRBJ2-2; D is perhaps TRBD2 (5 bases). The CDR3 length is 16 residues. Trimming left V 2 bases short and J 5 bases short, with 15 bases between. Germline assignment: CDR1 MNHNY and CDR2 SVGAGI (reference sequence). As DNA, the CDR3 is TGTGCCAGCAGTTACCCCTTGGCGGGTACGACCGGGGAGCTGTTTTTT. It encodes CASSYPLAGTTGELFF.